The rows below give T cell receptor beta chains drawn from one sample of a study of blood T cell repertoires in COVID-19. Repertoires were generated with immunoSEQ multiplex PCR, while TCRdb's copy carries only in-frame clones and drops some. The table includes approximately 280,000 clones, over 75% detected once. The material sequenced was peripheral blood. The origin of the receptors is a man in his fifties or sixties with active or convalescent COVID-19. Each CDR3 is given with its conserved first and last residue. Each record gives: J gene, clone size, D gene, V gene, CDR3 DNA, CDR3 protein. The D gene is left open where the match is weak. Clone size is given for some rows only: seen once, a few or many times, or a class if the clone is expanded.

TRBJ1-2 | NA | TRBD1 | TRBV19 | TGTGCCAGTAGTATGGACAGGAGAGGCTACACCTTC | CASSMDRRGYTF
TRBJ1-3 | NA | TRBD1 | TRBV24-1 | TGTGCCACCAGTGATCCCATTGACAGGGGACTTGGAAACACCATATATTTT | CATSDPIDRGLGNTIYF
TRBJ2-1 | NA | NA | TRBV14 | TGTGCCAGCAGCCAATTAGTTGGGGGGGCTTACTACAATGAGCAGTTCTTC | CASSQLVGGAYYNEQFF
TRBJ2-1 | once | NA | TRBV19 | TGTGCCAGTAGTAGATCAGCAGCAAGCGAGAAGCAGTTCTTC | CASSRSAASEKQFF
TRBJ1-6 | once | TRBD1 | TRBV30 | TGTGCCTGGGGGGGACAGGGTGCGAATTCACCCCTCCACTTT | CAWGGQGANSPLHF
TRBJ2-3 | few | TRBD2 | TRBV11-2 | TGTGCCAGCAGTGGACTAGCGGACACCACTAGCACAGATACGCAGTATTTT | CASSGLADTTSTDTQYF
TRBJ1-1 | NA | NA | TRBV2 | TGTGCCGGACGACGGGGAGAGAACACTGAAGCTTTCTTT | CAGRRGENTEAFF
TRBJ1-5 | few | NA | TRBV11-2 | TGTGCCAGCAGCCCGGGGGGGGGCAATCAGCCCCAGCATTTT | CASSPGGGNQPQHF
TRBJ1-4 | NA | TRBD1 | TRBV6-2/TRBV6-3 | TGTGCCAGCAGTCAAGGACAGGGTTTGATTTTT | CASSQGQGLIF
TRBJ2-1 | NA | NA | TRBV11-3 | TGTGCCAGCAGCTTAACAAGATTGGATGAGCAGTTCTTC | CASSLTRLDEQFF
TRBJ1-5 | NA | NA | TRBV18 | TGTGCCAGCTCACTACAGGGTGGCAACCAGCCCCAGCATTTT | CASSLQGGNQPQHF
TRBJ2-7 | few | TRBD2 | TRBV7-6 | TGTGCCAGCAGCCCTATAAGGACTAGCGGGAGGGAGAGCACCTACGAGCAGTACTTC | CASSPIRTSGRESTYEQYF
TRBJ2-5 | NA | NA | TRBV27 | TGTGCCAGCAGTTCAGGGGCCGCTGGGGAGACCCAGTACTTC | CASSSGAAGETQYF
TRBJ2-4 | NA | NA | TRBV5-1 | TGCGCCAGCAGCTTTACGGGAACCAAAAACATTCAGTACTTC | CASSFTGTKNIQYF
TRBJ2-7 | NA | NA | TRBV2 | TGTGCCAGCAGCGAGGTGGGCGGGAACGAGCAGTACTTC | CASSEVGGNEQYF
TRBJ2-2 | NA | NA | TRBV19 | TGTGCCAGTAGCCCCCTTCTGGGAGTCACCGGGGAGCTGTTTTTT | CASSPLLGVTGELFF
TRBJ2-5 | NA | NA | TRBV24-1 | TGTGCCACCAGTGTCGGAGCGGCAGAGACCCAGTACTTC | CATSVGAAETQYF
TRBJ1-2 | NA | NA | TRBV27 | TGTGCCAGCAGCCGCCGGGGGGACCCGTATGGCTACACCTTC | CASSRRGDPYGYTF
TRBJ2-7 | NA | TRBD2 | TRBV6-2/TRBV6-3 | TGTGCCAGCAGTTACCGGAGCGGGAGGACGACCTACGAGCAGTACTTC | CASSYRSGRTTYEQYF
TRBJ2-7 | NA | NA | TRBV30 | TGTGCCTGGGCCGCAGGGCCCTACGAGCAGTACTTC | CAWAAGPYEQYF
TRBJ1-4 | NA | NA | TRBV29-1 | TGCAGCGCACGGACAGCTAAGTTGGGTGAAAAACTGTTTTTT | CSARTAKLGEKLFF
TRBJ2-1 | NA | NA | TRBV5-1 | TGCGCCAGCAACCGGGGAGCCAGTTTTGGCAATGAGCAGTTCTTC | CASNRGASFGNEQFF
TRBJ1-2 | NA | NA | TRBV5-4 | TGTGCCAGCAGCTTAGGAGGGTCCAACTATGGCTACACCTTC | CASSLGGSNYGYTF
TRBJ2-7 | NA | NA | TRBV7-3 | TGTGCCAGCAGCCCAGGGATAAGCGACGAGCAGTACTTC | CASSPGISDEQYF
TRBJ2-7 | NA | NA | TRBV23-1 | TGCGCCAGCAGTCACCTCCGGACAGTTTACGAGCAGTACTTC | CASSHLRTVYEQYF
TRBJ1-2 | NA | NA | TRBV24-1 | TGTGCCACCAGTGACTACCAGGGATATGGCTACACCTTC | CATSDYQGYGYTF
TRBJ1-3 | NA | NA | TRBV30 | TGTGCCTGGGCTTTGGGGGGACCTGGAAACACCATATATTTT | CAWALGGPGNTIYF
TRBJ1-1 | once | TRBD1 | TRBV2 | TGTGCCAGCAGGGGGGACAGGCACACTGAAGCTTTCTTT | CASRGDRHTEAFF
TRBJ2-6 | NA | TRBD1 | TRBV27 | TGTGCCAGCACGGGGGGGACAGGGGGCAACTCTGGGGCCAACGTCCTGACTTTC | CASTGGTGGNSGANVLTF
TRBJ1-5 | NA | TRBD1 | TRBV4-1 | TGCGCCAGCAGCCAGCGGTTTCCAGGGGGGAACCAGCCCCAGCATTTT | CASSQRFPGGNQPQHF
TRBJ1-5 | NA | TRBD1 | TRBV6-1 | TGTGCCAGCAGTGAAAACCTGGGACAGGGGGCAGGGTGGAACAATCAGCCCCAGCATTTT | CASSENLGQGAGWNNQPQHF
TRBJ1-2 | NA | NA | TRBV7-9 | TGTGCCAGCAGCCCGGACAGTAACTATGGCTACACCTTC | CASSPDSNYGYTF
TRBJ1-2 | NA | TRBD1 | TRBV18 | TGTGCCAGCTCACCACCGGGACAGGTTATGGCTGGCTACACCTTC | CASSPPGQVMAGYTF
TRBJ2-2 | NA | NA | TRBV14 | TGTGCCAGCAGCCATCCTTCCAGGGGGAACACCGGGGAGCTGTTTTTT | CASSHPSRGNTGELFF
TRBJ1-4 | NA | NA | TRBV5-8 | TGTGCCAGCAGCGCCGGAGGCTCAACTAATGAAAAACTGTTTTTT | CASSAGGSTNEKLFF
TRBJ2-7 | NA | NA | TRBV20-1 | TGCAGTGCTAGGAACCGAGGCGAGCAGTACTTC | CSARNRGEQYF
TRBJ2-7 | NA | NA | TRBV30 | TGTGCCTGGAGTGAGGGGTGGGCGCCCTACGAGCAGTACTTC | CAWSEGWAPYEQYF
TRBJ1-1 | NA | NA | TRBV20-1 | TGCAGTGCTAGACTATCTGAAGCTTTCTTT | CSARLSEAFF
TRBJ2-1 | NA | NA | TRBV14 | TGTGCCAGCAGCCAATCGGGACTTATCAGCTACAATGAGCAGTTCTTC | CASSQSGLISYNEQFF
TRBJ2-1 | NA | TRBD2 | TRBV19 | TGTGCCAGTAGTATTTCTTGGACTAGCGGGAAGTTAAGGCATGAGCAGTTCTTC | CASSISWTSGKLRHEQFF